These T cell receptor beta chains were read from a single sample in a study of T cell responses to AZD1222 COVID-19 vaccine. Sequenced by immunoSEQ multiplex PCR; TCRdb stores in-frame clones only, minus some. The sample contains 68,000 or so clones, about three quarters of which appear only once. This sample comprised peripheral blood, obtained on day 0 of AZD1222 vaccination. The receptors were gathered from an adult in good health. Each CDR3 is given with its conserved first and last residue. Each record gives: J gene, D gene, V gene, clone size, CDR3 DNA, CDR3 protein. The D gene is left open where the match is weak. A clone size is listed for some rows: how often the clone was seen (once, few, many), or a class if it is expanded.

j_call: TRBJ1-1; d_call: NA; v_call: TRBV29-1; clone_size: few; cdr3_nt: TGCAGCGTTCAAGGCAGGGAGGGGTACACTGAAGCTTTCTTT; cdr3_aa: CSVQGREGYTEAFF
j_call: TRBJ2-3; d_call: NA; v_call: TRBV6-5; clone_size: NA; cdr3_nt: TGTGCCAGCCAATCCCCAGGGACGCAGTATTTT; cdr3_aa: CASQSPGTQYF
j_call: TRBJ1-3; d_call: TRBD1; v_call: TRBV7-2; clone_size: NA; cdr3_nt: TGTGCCAACAGCTTACGCTCGGGGACAGGACAAATCTCTGGAAACACCATATATTTT; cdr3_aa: CANSLRSGTGQISGNTIYF
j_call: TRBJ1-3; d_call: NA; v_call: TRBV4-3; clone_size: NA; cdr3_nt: TGCGCCAGCAGCCAAGATGGGGTCGGGGCAGGCCCCGGAAACACCATATATTTT; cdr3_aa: CASSQDGVGAGPGNTIYF
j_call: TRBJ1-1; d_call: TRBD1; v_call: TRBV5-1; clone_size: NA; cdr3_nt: TGCGCCAGCAGCTCGTCCGGGACAGGGAGGAACACTGAAGCTTTCTTT; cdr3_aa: CASSSSGTGRNTEAFF
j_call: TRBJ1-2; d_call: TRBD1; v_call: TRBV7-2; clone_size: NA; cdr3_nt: TGTGCCAGCAGCTTTGGATTGGGACAGGGGGACGGCTACACCTTC; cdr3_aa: CASSFGLGQGDGYTF
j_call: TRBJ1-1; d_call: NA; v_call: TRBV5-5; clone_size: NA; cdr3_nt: TGTGCCAGCAGCTTGCTGGTGAACACTGAAGCTTTCTTT; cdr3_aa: CASSLLVNTEAFF
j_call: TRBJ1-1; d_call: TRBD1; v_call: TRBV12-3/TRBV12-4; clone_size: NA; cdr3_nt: TGTGCCAGCACTGGGACAGGGGGTGAAGCTTTCTTT; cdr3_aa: CASTGTGGEAFF
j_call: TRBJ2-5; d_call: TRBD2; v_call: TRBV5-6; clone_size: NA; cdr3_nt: TGTGCCAGCACCGTCACCGGGCTAGCGGGGAAAGAGACCCAGTACTTC; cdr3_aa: CASTVTGLAGKETQYF
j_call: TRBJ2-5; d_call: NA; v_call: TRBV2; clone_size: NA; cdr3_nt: TGTGCCAGCCCGAGGGCCTATATATGGGGAAAAGAGACCCAGTACTTC; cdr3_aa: CASPRAYIWGKETQYF